This entry lists 5 T cell receptor beta chains sequenced from one sample in a study of CD8+CD57+ T cells in acquired aplastic anemia. The study profiled TCR beta VDJ and CDR3 using genomic DNA as template. TCRdb re-analysed the reads in MiXCR, keeping a single row per CDR3 protein. The sample has over 150,000 distinct CDR3 sequences, around 59% seen once. The sample taken for sequencing was sorted CD4+, CD8+, or CD8+CD57+ T cells (not recorded which) from PBMCs. These TCRs come from a human donor in good health, serving as a control.

The chain links TRBV5-5 to TRBJ2-7; D remains ambiguous. The V gene's germline CDR1 is SGHKS and CDR2 YYEKEE (reference sequence). The CDR3 contains 13 residues. V was cut by 2 bases and J by 4 bases, with 10 bases left in between. In DNA form, the CDR3 reads TGTGCCAGCAGCTTAGGTGCGGAATACGAGCAGTACTTC. It specifies CASSLGAEYEQYF.

For this clonotype: Just one base apart from a much larger clone, this may be a read error. The CDR3 region has the DNA TGTGCCGGCAGCCCGGGTCAAAACACTGAAGCTTTCTTT. This translates into CAGSPGQNTEAFF. The J gene is TRBJ1-1, the V gene TRBV7-2; D is ambiguous. The length of the CDR3 is 13 residues. Germline V gene sequence: CDR1 SGHTA, CDR2 FQGNSA.

This clonotype showed up many times. The chain couples TRBV20-1 to TRBJ1-5, with TRBD1 identical over 7 bases. The CDR3 covers 16 residues. The V gene's germline CDR1 is DFQATT and CDR2 SNEGSKA (reference sequence). V lost 5 bases, J lost 7 bases, and 17 bases stayed unmatched. The CDR3 DNA reads TGCAGTGCTCAAGTTGGACCGCAGGGGGGGGGGCAGCCCCAGCATTTT. Protein: CSAQVGPQGGGQPQHF.

The chain is built from TRBV20-1 and TRBJ2-7, with D possibly being TRBD1 or TRBD2 (6 bases each). The length of the CDR3 is 14 residues. Germline CDR1 is DFQATT and CDR2 is SNEGSKA (reference sequence). The germline V and J ends were trimmed by 6 bases and 2 bases, with 17 bases remaining between them. The CDR3 spells CSAIRGVNAYEQYF. CDR3 DNA sequence: TGCAGTGCCATAAGGGGGGTAAATGCCTACGAGCAGTACTTC.

The chain is built from TRBV10-2 and TRBJ1-2; D possibly corresponds to TRBD1 (5 bases). The CDR3 runs to 13 residues. The V gene's germline CDR1 is WSHSY and CDR2 SAAADI. The V gene lost 9 bases and the J gene lost 3 bases, with 14 bases spanning the gap. CDR3 coding DNA: TGCGCCAGTTCAGGGACCTCATACTATGGCTACACCTTC. Protein sequence: CASSGTSYYGYTF.